This T cell receptor beta chain was found in a study of regulatory T cells in long-lasting Graves disease. This CDR3 has 12 residues. Germline CDR1 GTSNPN, CDR2 SVGIG (reference sequence). Between the trimmed V and J ends, which lost 5 bases and 1 base, there was a span of 7 bases. Sequencing libraries for TCR beta were prepared with iRepertoire HTBI primers and Arm-PCR of CDR3 regions. TCRdb independently ran MiXCR on the multiplex PCR reads; one entry per CDR3 protein. The sample lists some 400,000 distinct CDR3 sequences; 14% to 15% were seen once. Findings and limits, study-wide: Comparison showed that persistent patients shared more public clonotypes (about 2,800) than new patients (around 1,000). Gene preferences differed: TRBV28, TRBJ1-2, TRBJ2-5 in persistent cases.

Concerning this clonotype: Its target is unknown. This may be a read error: a much more frequent sequence differs by one nucleotide.

Time point defined: newly diagnosed GD, antithyroid drugs for less than 3 months. PBMCs were the source of the RNA used for TCR sequencing. The data were also submitted as part of a second study, on T cells in Graves' hyperthyroidism and ophthalmopathy. Per that study: Diagnostic assessment was based on clinical symptoms, serum thyroxine and TRAb, thyroid ultrasound and orbital computed tomography. Blood also contained most expanded thyroid clonotypes above 0.001.

The sequence was collected from a woman aged 30 to 39 with Graves disease. The chain links TRBV30 to TRBJ2-3; the D is unclear. Material: peripheral blood mononuclear cells (PBMCs), obtained at new diagnosis, from a patient treated with antithyroid drugs. The CDR3 nucleotides read TGTGCCTGGGATGTCGGCACAGATACGCAGTATTTT. Translation: CAWDVGTDTQYF.